This T cell receptor beta chain was sequenced during a study of CD8 T cells in ankylosing spondylitis (dated by TCRdb to between 2016 and 2019). With regard to the full study: To find TCR variants linked to disease, the study profiled T cell receptor beta repertoires in ankylosing spondylitis patients and healthy donors. The full study cohort comprised 25 or so ankylosing spondylitis patients and 110 or so healthy donors. Peripheral blood samples were taken, and synovial fluid was additionally collected from ankylosing spondylitis patients.

TCRdb shows the sequencer as Illumina HiSeq 2500. Quantitative 5'-RACE with molecular barcodes was the method used to prepare the TCR beta libraries. Per the original workflow: Disease-linked TCR variants were identified with a new computational method built on a probabilistic model of VDJ rearrangement. TCRdb reprocessing: public reads trimmed at Q25 with fastp, clones called with MiXCR, in-frame beta chains kept. Rows merge per CDR3 protein into single entries with the most common DNA and genes. The V and J calls were not made by the authors but by TCRdb's processing. The sample yields some 150,000 distinct CDR3 sequences; over 9.5% were counted once. The ten largest clones take up over 4% of the sample. This clonotype was recorded a few times. This receptor's antigen is unknown. Per-base quality was not reported, and no clone a single base away is much larger than it. Spanning cysteine to phenylalanine, the CDR3 consists of 14 amino acids. CDR3 DNA only is kept here, 42 bases in frame from base 1. Sequences SGHTA (CDR1) and FQGNSA (CDR2) are obtained from the germline V gene. V ends up 3 bases short and J 7 bases short, with an unmatched junction base count of 4.

Overall study results and their limits: Some TCR beta motif variants had previously been reported in synovial fluid and blood of reactive arthritis patients, which suggested common disease-initiation mechanisms. Blood from ankylosing spondylitis patients appeared to be characterized by a TCR beta motif composed of roughly 8 highly homologous amino acid variants. According to the report, matched synovial fluid samples from ankylosing spondylitis patients were significantly enriched for the disease-linked clones. The disease-linked clones had a CD8+ phenotype and were found at relatively low frequencies in peripheral blood.

This TCR was sampled from a female donor with ankylosing spondylitis or in good health (not recorded which). The specimen sequenced was blood, either unsorted or a sorted T cell fraction (not recorded which). This sequence uses TRBV7-2 and TRBJ2-1, and 9 junction bases match TRBD2. The CDR3 is CASSLREGGNEQFF. The sequence in DNA is TGTGCCAGCAGCTTGCGGGAGGGGGGGAATGAGCAGTTCTTC.